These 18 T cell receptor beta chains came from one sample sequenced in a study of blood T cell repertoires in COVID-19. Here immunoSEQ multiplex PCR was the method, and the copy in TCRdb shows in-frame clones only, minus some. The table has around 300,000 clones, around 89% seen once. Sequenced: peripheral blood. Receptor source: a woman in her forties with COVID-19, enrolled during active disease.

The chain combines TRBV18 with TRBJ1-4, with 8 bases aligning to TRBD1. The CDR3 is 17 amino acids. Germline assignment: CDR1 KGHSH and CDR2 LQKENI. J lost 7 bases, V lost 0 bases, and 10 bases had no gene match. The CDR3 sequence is CASSPPRGQQGSEKLFF. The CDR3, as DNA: TGTGCCAGCTCACCACCCAGGGGGCAACAAGGAAGTGAAAAACTGTTTTTT.

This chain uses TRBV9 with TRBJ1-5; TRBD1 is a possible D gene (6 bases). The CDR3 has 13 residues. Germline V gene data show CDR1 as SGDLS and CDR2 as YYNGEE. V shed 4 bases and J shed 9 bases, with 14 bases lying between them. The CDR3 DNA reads TGTGCCAGCAGCCGGGACATCCCTGGGCCCCAGCATTTT. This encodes CASSRDIPGPQHF.

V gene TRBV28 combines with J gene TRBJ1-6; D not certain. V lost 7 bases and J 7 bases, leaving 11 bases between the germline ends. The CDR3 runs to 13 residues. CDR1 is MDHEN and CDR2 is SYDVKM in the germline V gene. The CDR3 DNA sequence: TGTGCCAGCAAAACTTCCCACAATTCACCCCTCCACTTT. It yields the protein CASKTSHNSPLHF.

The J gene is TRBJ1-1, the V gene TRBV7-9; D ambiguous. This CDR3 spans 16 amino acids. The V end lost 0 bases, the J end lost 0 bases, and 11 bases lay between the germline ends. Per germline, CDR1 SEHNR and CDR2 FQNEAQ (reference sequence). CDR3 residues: CASSLARGVLNTEAFF. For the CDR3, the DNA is TGTGCCAGCAGCTTAGCGCGAGGAGTCCTGAACACTGAAGCTTTCTTT.

The CDR3, as DNA: TGTGCCAGTAGTGCCCCGGGACAGGGAGTGTACACCTTC. It is translated as CASSAPGQGVYTF. V is TRBV19 and J is TRBJ1-2; TRBD1 matches at 9 bases. The CDR3 runs 13 residues. V shed 5 bases, J shed 11 bases, and the junction held 9 bases outside the gene matches. CDR1 and CDR2 (germline): LNHDA, SQIVND (reference sequence).

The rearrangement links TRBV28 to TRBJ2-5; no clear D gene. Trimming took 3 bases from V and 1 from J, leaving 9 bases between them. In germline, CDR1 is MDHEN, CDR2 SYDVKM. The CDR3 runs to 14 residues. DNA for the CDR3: TGTGCCAGCAGTTTGATTGGAGCCCAAGAGACCCAGTACTTC. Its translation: CASSLIGAQETQYF.

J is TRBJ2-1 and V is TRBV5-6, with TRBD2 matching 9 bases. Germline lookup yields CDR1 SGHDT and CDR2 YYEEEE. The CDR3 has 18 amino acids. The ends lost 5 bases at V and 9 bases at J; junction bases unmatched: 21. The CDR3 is CASRFGTSLSAMTIEQFF. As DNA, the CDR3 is TGTGCCAGCAGATTCGGGACTAGCCTCTCAGCAATGACAATTGAGCAGTTCTTC.

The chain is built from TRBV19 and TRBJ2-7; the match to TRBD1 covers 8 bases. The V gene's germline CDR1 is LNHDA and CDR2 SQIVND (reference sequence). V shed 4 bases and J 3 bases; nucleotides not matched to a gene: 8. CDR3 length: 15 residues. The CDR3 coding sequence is TGTGCCAGTAGTAATCCGGGACAGGCAGGCTACGAGCAGTACTTC. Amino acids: CASSNPGQAGYEQYF. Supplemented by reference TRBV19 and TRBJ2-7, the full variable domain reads DGGITQSPKYLFRKEGQNVTLSCEQNLNHDAMYWYRQDPGQGLRLIYYSQIVNDFQKGDIAEGYSVSREKKESFPLTVTSAQKNPTAFYLCASSNPGQAGYEQYFGPGTRLTVT.

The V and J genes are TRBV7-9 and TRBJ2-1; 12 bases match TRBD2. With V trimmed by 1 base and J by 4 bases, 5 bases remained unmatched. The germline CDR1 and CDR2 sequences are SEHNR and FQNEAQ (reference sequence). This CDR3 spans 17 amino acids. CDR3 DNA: TGTGCCAGCAGCTTAGGGCTAGCGGGAGGGACATACAATGAGCAGTTCTTC. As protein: CASSLGLAGGTYNEQFF.

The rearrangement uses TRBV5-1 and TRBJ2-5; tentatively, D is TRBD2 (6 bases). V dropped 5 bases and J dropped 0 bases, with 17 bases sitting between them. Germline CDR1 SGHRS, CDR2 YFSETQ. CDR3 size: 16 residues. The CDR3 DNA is TGCGCCAGCAGGGCCCTCGGGGGTGGAAACCAAGAGACCCAGTACTTC. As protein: CASRALGGGNQETQYF.

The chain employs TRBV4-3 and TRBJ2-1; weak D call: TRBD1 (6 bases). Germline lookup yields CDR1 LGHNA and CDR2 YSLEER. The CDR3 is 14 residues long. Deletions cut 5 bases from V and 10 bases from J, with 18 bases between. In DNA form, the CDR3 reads TGCGCCAGCAGCTCAGGGTACAGGGAGTTGGAGCAGTTCTTC. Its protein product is CASSSGYRELEQFF.

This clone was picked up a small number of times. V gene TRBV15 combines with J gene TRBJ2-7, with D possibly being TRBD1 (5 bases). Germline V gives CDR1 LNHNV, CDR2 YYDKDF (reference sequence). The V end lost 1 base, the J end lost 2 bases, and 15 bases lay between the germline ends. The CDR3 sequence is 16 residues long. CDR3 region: CATSRVIGADPYEQYF. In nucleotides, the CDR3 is TGTGCCACCAGCAGAGTGATAGGGGCGGACCCCTACGAGCAGTACTTC.

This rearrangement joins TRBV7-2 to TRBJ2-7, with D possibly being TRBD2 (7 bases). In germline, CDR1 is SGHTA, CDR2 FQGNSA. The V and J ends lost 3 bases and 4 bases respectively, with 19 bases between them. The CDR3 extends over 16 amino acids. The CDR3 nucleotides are TGTGCCAGCAGCTTGGATGGGGGGGGCGTAAATTACGAGCAGTACTTC. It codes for CASSLDGGGVNYEQYF.

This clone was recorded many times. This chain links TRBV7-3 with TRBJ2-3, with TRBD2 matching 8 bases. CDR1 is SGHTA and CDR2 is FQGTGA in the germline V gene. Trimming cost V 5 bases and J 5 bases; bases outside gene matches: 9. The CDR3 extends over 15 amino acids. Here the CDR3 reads CASSQAGGVIDTQYF. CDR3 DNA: TGTGCCAGCAGCCAGGCGGGGGGCGTGATAGATACGCAGTATTTT.

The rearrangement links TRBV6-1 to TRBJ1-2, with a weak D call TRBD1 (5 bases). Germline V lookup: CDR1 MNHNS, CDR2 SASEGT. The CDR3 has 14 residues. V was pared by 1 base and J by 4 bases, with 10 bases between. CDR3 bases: TGTGCCAGCAGTGAAGTCCCCCAGGGCTATGGCTACACCTTC. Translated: CASSEVPQGYGYTF.

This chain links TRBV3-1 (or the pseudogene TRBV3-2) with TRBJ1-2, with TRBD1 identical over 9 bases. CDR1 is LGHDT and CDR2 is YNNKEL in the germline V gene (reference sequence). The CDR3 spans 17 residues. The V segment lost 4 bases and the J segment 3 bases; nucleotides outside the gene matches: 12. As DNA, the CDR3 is TGTGCCAGCAGCCGTCGATACAGGGGGCTGGTTGACTATGGCTACACCTTC. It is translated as CASSRRYRGLVDYGYTF.

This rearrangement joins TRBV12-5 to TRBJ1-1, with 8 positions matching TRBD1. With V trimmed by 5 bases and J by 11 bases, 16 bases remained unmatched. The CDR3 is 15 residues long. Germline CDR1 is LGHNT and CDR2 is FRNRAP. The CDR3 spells CASGITGGTRSRAFF. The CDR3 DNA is TGTGCTAGTGGTATTACAGGGGGAACTCGATCGCGGGCTTTCTTT. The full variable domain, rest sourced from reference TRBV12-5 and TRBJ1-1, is DARVTQTPRHKVTEMGQEVTMRCQPILGHNTVFWYRQTMMQGLELLAYFRNRAPLDDSGMPKDRFSAEMPDATLATLKIQPSEPRDSAVYFCASGITGGTRSRAFFGQGTRLTVV.

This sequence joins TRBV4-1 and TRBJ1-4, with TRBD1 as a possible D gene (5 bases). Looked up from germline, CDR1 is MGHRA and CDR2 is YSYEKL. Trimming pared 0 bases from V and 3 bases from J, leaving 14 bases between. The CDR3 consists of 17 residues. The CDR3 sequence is CASSQDEGAVANEKLFF. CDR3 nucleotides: TGCGCCAGCAGCCAAGATGAAGGGGCCGTAGCTAATGAAAAACTGTTTTTT.